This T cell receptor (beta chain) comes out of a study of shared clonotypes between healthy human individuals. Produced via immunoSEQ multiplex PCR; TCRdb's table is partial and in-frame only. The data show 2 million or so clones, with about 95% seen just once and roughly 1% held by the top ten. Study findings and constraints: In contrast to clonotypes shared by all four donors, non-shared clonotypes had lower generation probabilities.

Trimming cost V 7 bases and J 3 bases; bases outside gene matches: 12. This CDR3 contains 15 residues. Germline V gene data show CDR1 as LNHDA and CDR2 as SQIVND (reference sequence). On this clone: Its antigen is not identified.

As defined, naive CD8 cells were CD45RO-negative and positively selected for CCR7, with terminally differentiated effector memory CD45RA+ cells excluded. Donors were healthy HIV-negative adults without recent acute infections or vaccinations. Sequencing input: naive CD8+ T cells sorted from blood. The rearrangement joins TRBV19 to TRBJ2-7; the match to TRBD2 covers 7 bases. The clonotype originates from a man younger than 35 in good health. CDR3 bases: TGTGCCAGTACCCCGACGGGGGGTTCTAACTACGAGCAGTACTTC. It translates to CASTPTGGSNYEQYF.